The source of this TCR beta chain is a study of glioma-infiltrating T cells after dendritic cell vaccination. TCRdb's table, derived via immunoSEQ multiplex PCR, lists solely in-frame clones and lacks some. The sample records approximately 100,000 clones, roughly 76% being singletons. The CDR3 length is 14 residues. V lost 7 bases and J 0 bases, leaving 12 bases between the germline ends. CDR1 WSHSY and CDR2 SAAADI come from the germline V gene. Material: blood, obtained before dendritic cell vaccination. The chain uses TRBV10-2 and TRBJ1-2; D is ambiguous. This clonotype originated in a human donor with glioblastoma. The DNA of the CDR3 is TGCGCCAGCAACCCTAGGTTAGCTAACTATGGCTACACCTTC. It encodes CASNPRLANYGYTF.